This T cell receptor (beta chain) is from a study of beta chain features in type 1 diabetes. Every isolated RNA sample was fully reverse transcribed, so sequencing captured expressed TCRB transcripts. Sequencing used immunoSEQ multiplex PCR; TCRdb keeps in-frame clones, though not all of them. This sample carries about 160,000 clones, around 7.8% of them seen once, and the ten largest clones take roughly 1%. The V segment lost 4 bases and the J segment 5 bases; nucleotides outside the gene matches: 2. The CDR3 is 14 residues long. Germline V CDR1 and CDR2: SEHNR, FQNEAQ (reference sequence). Findings and caveats of the study: PCR might show a preference for shorter templates, equally across patients and controls. Shorter TCRB CDR3s, moderately but significantly so, marked every one of the four CD4+ subsets in Type 1 diabetes patients.

Every participating donor gave one draw, a heparinised blood sample averaging roughly 100 mL. Without exception, sorted populations had purity beyond 95%. A word on this clone: Antigen unknown.

The clonotype was recovered from a woman between 40 and 55 years old with type 1 diabetes. The gene calls are TRBV7-9 and TRBJ1-4, with 9 bases identical to TRBD1. Sample: central memory CD4+ T cells from blood. The CDR3 DNA follows: TGTGCCAGCAGCTCCGGGACAGGGAATGAAAAACTGTTTTTT. It codes for CASSSGTGNEKLFF. The complete variable domain, with remaining parts taken from reference TRBV7-9 and TRBJ1-4, reads DTGVSQNPRHKITKRGQNVTFRCDPISEHNRLYWYRQTLGQGPEFLTYFQNEAQLEKSRLLSDRFSAERPKGSFSTLEIQRTEQGDSAMYLCASSSGTGNEKLFFGSGTQLSVL.